This T cell receptor (beta chain) appears in the sequencing data of a study of neurological immune-mediated disorders. Study-level points and caveats: Private repertoires in all groups were suggested by the finding that expanded clones across subjects shared no CDR3 amino acid sequences. TCR clonal expansion peaked in HTLV-1-associated myelopathy patients and was lowest in multiple sclerosis patients.

V was clipped by 0 bases and J by 4 bases, with 14 bases between them. The CDR3 extends over 15 amino acids. The germline gives CDR1 SGHRS, CDR2 YFSETQ. TCRdb passed the 5' RACE reads through MiXCR, listing each CDR3 protein once. The sample holds roughly 50,000 distinct CDR3 sequences, about 23% seen once. This clonotype was counted only a few times. Its target is not known. The gene calls are TRBV5-1 and TRBJ2-7; no definite D call. The clonotype originates from a woman aged 70 to 79 in good health. The sequencing input was PBMCs. CDR3 sequence: CASSLAPQFPYEQYF. In DNA, the CDR3 is TGCGCCAGCAGCTTGGCCCCACAGTTCCCTTACGAGCAGTACTTC. Complete variable domain (other parts from reference TRBV5-1 and TRBJ2-7): KAGVTQTPRYLIKTRGQQVTLSCSPISGHRSVSWYQQTPGQGLQFLFEYFSETQRNKGNFPGRFSGRQFSNSRSEMNVSTLELGDSALYLCASSLAPQFPYEQYFGPGTRLTVT.